This passage covers 7 T cell receptor beta chains from one sample sequenced in a study of T cells after yellow fever vaccination. TCRdb reprocessed the 5' RACE reads with MiXCR, giving one entry per CDR3 protein. The table lists 200,000 to 300,000 distinct CDR3 sequences, over 3% of them singletons. This specimen consisted of PBMCs, obtained 15 days after the yellow fever booster vaccination. The origin of the receptors is a man between 18 and 35 years old who received the YFV17D yellow fever vaccine.

V usage is TRBV11-2 and J usage is TRBJ1-6, with D unresolved. With 3 bases removed from V and 2 bases from J, the gap between germline ends came to 2 bases. From germline, CDR1 is SGHAT and CDR2 FQNNGV. The CDR3 loop spans 13 amino acids. The DNA for the CDR3 is TGTGCCAGCAGCTTCGCCTATAATTCACCCCTCCACTTT. This gives the protein CASSFAYNSPLHF.

This clonotype was counted many times. CDR3 sequence (DNA): TGTGCCAGCACGCGTTCAGATACGCAGTATTTT. Translated, it gives CASTRSDTQYF. The chain joins TRBV28 to TRBJ2-3, with D uncertain. V lost 7 bases, J lost 4 bases, and 6 bases lay in between. Germline loops: CDR1 MDHEN, CDR2 SYDVKM. There are 11 residues in the CDR3.

This clonotype has ten or more counts. The chain has TRBV4-2 and TRBJ1-3; TRBD1 matches at 9 bases. This CDR3 has 18 amino acids. Germline trimming cut 1 base from V and 0 bases from J; bases unmatched to any gene: 7. Germline V gene sequence: CDR1 LGHNA, CDR2 YNFKEQ. The CDR3 reads CASSQVRTGGTSGNTIYF. CDR3 sequence (DNA): TGTGCCAGCAGCCAAGTTCGAACAGGGGGCACCTCTGGAAACACCATATATTTT.

This clonotype appeared many times. The chain carries TRBV7-8 and TRBJ2-1; D tentatively fits TRBD1 or TRBD2 (5 bases each). Germline-derived CDR1 and CDR2 are SGHVS and FQNEAQ. Trimming stripped 2 bases from V and 3 bases from J, with 8 bases between. The CDR3 has 14 amino acids. The CDR3 DNA sequence: TGTGCCAGCAGCTTACGAGGGGTCTACAATGAGCAGTTCTTC. Residues: CASSLRGVYNEQFF.

This clonotype was counted ten times or more. This sequence joins TRBV5-1 and TRBJ1-1, with no clear D. Between the trimmed V and J ends, which lost 4 bases and 14 bases, there was a span of 33 bases. Per the germline V gene, CDR1 is SGHRS and CDR2 is YFSETQ. The CDR3 totals 17 residues. CDR3 sequence: CASSLYPLGSQAQKQFF. Written as DNA, the CDR3 is TGCGCCAGCAGCCTCTACCCCCTCGGGAGCCAGGCCCAAAAACAATTCTTT.

Details on this clonotype: A much larger clone lies a single base off, so this may be a read error. V usage is TRBV6-5 and J usage is TRBJ1-1, with 9 bases lining up with TRBD1. Germline CDR1 MNHEY, CDR2 SVGAGI. The CDR3 is 15 residues long. V lost 5 bases, J lost 6 bases, and 10 bases stayed unmatched. DNA of the CDR3: TGTGCCAGCAGTGGACAGGGGACCGAGAGGGCTGAAGCTTTCTTT. This sequence encodes CASSGQGTERAEAFF.

This clonotype was seen ten or more times. The chain employs TRBV11-2 and TRBJ2-2; 14 bases are a match to TRBD2. V was pared by 0 bases and J by 0 bases, with 6 bases of the junction left unmatched. This CDR3 comprises 20 residues. Germline CDR1 and CDR2: SGHAT and FQNNGV. CDR3 sequence reads: CASSLEGLAGGPTNTGELFF. CDR3 sequence (DNA): TGTGCCAGCAGCTTAGAAGGACTAGCGGGGGGCCCGACGAACACCGGGGAGCTGTTTTTT.